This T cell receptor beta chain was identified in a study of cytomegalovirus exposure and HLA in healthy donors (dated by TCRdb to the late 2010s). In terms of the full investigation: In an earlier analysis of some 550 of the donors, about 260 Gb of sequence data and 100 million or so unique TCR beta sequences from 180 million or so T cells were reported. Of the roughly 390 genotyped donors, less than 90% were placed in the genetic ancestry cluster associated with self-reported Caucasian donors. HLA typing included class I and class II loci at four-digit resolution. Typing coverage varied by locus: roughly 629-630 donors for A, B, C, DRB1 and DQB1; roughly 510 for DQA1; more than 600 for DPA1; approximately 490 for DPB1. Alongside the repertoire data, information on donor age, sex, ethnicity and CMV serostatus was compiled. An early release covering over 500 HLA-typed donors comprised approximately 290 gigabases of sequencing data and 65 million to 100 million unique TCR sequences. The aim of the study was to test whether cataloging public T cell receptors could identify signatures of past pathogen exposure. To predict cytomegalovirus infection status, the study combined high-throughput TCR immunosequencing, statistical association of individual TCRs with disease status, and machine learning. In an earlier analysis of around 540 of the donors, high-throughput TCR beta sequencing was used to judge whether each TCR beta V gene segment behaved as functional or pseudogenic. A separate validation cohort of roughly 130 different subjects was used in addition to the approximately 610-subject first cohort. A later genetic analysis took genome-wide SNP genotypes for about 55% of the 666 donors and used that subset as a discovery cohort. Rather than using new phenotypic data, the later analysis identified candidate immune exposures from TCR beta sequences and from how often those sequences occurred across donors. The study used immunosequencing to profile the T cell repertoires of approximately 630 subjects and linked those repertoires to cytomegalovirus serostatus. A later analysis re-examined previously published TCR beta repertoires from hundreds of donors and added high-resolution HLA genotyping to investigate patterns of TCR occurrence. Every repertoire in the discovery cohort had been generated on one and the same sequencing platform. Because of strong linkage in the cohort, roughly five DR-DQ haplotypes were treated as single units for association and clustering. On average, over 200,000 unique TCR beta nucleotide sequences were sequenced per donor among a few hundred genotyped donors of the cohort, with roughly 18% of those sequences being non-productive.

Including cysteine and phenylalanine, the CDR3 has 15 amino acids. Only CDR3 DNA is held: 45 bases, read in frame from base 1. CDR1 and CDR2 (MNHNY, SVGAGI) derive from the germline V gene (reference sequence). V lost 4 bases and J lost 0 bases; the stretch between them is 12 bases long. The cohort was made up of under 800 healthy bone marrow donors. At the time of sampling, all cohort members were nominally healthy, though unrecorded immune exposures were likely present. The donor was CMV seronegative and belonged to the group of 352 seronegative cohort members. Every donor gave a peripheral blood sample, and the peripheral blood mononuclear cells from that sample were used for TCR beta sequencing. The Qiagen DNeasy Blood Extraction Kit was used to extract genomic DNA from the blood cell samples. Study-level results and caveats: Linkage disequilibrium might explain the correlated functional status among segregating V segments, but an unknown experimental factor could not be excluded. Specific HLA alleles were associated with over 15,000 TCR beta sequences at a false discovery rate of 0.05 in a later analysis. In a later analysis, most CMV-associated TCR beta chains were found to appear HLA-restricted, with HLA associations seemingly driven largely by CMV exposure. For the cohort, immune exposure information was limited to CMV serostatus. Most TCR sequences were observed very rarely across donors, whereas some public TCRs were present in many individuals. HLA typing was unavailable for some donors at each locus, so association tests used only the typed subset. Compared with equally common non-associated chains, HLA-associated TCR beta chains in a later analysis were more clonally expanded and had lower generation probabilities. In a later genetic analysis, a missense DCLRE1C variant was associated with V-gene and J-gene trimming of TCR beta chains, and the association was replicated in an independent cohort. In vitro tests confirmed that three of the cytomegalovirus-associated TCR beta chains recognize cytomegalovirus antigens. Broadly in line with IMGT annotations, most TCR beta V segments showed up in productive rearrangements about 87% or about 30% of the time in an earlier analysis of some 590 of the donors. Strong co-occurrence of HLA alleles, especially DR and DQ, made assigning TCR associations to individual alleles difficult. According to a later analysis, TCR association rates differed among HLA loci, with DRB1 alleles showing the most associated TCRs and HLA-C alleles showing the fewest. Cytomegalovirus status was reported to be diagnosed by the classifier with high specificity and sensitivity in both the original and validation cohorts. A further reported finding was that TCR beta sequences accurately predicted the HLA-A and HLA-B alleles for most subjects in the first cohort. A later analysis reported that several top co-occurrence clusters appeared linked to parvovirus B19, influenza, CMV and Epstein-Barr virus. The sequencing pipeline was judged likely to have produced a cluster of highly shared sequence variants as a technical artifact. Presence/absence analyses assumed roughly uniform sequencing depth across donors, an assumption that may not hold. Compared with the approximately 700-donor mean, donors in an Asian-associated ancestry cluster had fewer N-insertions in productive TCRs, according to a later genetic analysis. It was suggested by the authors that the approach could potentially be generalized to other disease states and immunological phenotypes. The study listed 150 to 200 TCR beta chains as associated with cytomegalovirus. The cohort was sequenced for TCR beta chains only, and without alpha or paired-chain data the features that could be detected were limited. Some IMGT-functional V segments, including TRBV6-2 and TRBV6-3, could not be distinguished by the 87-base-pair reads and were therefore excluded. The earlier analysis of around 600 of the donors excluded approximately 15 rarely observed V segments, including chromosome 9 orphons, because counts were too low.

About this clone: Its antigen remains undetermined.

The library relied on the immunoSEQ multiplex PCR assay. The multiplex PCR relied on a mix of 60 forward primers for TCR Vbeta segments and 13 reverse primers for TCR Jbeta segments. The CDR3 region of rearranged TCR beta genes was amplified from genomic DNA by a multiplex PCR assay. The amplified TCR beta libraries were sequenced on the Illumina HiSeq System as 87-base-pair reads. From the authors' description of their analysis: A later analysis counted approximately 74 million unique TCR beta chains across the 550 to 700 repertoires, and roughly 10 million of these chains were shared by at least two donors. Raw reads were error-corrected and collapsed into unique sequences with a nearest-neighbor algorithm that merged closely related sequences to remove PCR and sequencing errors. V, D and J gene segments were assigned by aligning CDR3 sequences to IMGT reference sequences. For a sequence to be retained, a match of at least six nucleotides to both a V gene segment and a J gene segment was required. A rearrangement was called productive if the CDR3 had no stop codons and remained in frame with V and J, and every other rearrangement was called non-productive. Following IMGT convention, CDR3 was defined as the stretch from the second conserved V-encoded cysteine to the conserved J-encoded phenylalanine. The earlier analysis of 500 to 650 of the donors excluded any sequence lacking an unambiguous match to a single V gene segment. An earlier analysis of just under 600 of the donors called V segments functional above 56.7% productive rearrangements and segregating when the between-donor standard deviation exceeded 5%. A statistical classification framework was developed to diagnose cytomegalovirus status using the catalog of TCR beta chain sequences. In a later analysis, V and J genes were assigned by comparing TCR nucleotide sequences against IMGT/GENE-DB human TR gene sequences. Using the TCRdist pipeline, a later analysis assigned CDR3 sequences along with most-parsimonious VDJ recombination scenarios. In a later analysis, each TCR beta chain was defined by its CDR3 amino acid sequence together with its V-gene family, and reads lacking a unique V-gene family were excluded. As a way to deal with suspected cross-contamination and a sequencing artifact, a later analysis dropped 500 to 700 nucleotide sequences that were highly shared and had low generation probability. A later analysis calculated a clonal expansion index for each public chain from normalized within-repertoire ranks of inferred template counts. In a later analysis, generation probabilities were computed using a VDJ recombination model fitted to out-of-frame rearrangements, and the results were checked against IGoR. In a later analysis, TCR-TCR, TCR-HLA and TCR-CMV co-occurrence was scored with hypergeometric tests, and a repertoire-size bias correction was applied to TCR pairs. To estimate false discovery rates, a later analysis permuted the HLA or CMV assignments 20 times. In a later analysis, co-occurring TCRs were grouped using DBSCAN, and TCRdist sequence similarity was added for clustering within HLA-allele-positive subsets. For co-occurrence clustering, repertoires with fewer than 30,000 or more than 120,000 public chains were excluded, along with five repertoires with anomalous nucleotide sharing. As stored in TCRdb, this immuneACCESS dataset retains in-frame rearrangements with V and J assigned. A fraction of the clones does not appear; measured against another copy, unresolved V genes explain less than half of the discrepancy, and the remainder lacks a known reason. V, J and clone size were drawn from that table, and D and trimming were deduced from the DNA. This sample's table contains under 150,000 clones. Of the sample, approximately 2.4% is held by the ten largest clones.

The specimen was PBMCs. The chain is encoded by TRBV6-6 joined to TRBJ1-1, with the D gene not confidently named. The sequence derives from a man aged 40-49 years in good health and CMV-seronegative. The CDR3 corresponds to CASSSGITMNTEAFF. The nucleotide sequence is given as TGTGCCAGCAGTTCGGGGATCACAATGAACACTGAAGCTTTCTTT.